This T cell receptor beta chain was found in a study of cytomegalovirus exposure and HLA in healthy donors. About the study: The approximately 110 validation repertoires used a platform that matched the one used for the roughly 650 first-cohort repertoires, as a later analysis reported. Study findings and constraints: Reports described diagnosis of cytomegalovirus status by the classifier as highly specific and sensitive. Some TCR beta chains (roughly 160 of them) were listed as cytomegalovirus-associated. According to a subsequent analysis, TCR clusters from the first cohort were inclined to appear together in the 120 or so validation repertoires.

Note on this clone: Its matching antigen is unknown.

The assay was immunoSEQ multiplex PCR, and TCRdb's table has in-frame clones only and misses some. In the table there are around 54,000 clones, approximately 89% of which are singletons. Sequencing was done on a sample of PBMCs. The sequence was obtained from a woman aged 18-29 years in good health and CMV-seropositive.

CDR3 in amino acids: CATSTGRREKLFF. CDR3 DNA: TGTGCCACCTCGACAGGGAGGCGAGAAAAACTGTTTTTT. The chain recombines TRBV27 with TRBJ1-4; 7 bases are shared with TRBD1. There are 13 residues in the CDR3. V was pared by 10 bases and J by 8 bases, with 10 bases of the junction left unmatched. Germline CDR1 is MNHEY and CDR2 is SMNVEV (reference sequence).